The entry below gives a single T cell receptor beta chain sequence along with its context. This record comes from a study of blood T cell repertoires in COVID-19. Looking at the study overall: Samples representing acute and convalescent COVID-19 were sourced from the United States, Italy and Spain. The cDNA or gDNA used as material had been derived from T cells, B-cell-depleted T cells, or PBMCs.

In the authors' methods: Reference gene primers were amplified, and this amplification served to estimate nucleated cell counts. Using immunoSEQ multiplex PCR, the repertoire was profiled, and TCRdb retains in-frame clones only, with some absent. V and J calls and clone size are as listed in that table; D and trimming were resolved from the DNA. This table has 220,000 or so clones, more than 65% appearing once. Germline loops: CDR1 MNHEY, CDR2 SVGEGT. The V end lost 2 bases, the J end lost 6 bases, and 14 bases lay between the germline ends. The CDR3 runs 15 residues. The sequencing sample was made of peripheral blood. The rearrangement links TRBV6-2 or TRBV6-3 to TRBJ2-1, with D perhaps matching TRBD1 (5 bases). The sequence came from a woman of 80 years or more with acute or convalescent COVID-19. DNA for the CDR3: TGTGCCAGCAGTTACGCTGGTACAGGTTTCAATGAGCAGTTCTTC. Its protein is CASSYAGTGFNEQFF.